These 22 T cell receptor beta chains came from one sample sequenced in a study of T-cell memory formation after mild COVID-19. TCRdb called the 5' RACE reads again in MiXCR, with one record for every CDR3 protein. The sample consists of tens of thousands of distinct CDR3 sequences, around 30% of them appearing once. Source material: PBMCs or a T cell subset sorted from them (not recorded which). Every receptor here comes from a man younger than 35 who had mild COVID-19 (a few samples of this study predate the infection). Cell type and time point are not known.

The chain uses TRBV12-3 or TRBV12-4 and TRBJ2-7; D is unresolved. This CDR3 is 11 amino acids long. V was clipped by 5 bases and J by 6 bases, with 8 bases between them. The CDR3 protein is CASSALGEQYF. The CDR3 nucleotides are TGTGCCAGCAGTGCCCTTGGCGAGCAGTACTTC.

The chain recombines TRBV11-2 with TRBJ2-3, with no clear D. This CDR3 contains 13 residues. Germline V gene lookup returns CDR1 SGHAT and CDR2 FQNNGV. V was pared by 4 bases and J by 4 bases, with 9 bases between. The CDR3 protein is CASSSRPADTQYF. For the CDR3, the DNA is TGTGCCAGCAGCTCTCGACCAGCAGATACGCAGTATTTT.

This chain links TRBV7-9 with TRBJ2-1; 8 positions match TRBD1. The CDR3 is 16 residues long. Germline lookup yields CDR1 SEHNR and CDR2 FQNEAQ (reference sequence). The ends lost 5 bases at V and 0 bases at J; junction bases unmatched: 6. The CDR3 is CASSANRGSSYNEQFF. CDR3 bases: TGTGCCAGCAGCGCCAACAGGGGGAGCTCCTACAATGAGCAGTTCTTC.

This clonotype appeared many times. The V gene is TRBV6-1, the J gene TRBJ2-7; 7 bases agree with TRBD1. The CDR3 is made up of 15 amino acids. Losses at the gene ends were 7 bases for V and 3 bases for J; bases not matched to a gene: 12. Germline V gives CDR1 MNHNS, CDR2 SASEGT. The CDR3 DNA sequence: TGTGCCAGCATCCCCTGGGACAGCACCTTCTACGAGCAGTACTTC. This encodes CASIPWDSTFYEQYF.

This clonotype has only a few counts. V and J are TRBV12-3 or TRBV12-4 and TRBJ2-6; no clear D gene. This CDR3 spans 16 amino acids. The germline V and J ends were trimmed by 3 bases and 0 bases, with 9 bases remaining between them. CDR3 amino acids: CASSLGNPSGANVLTF. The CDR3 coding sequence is TGTGCCAGCAGTTTGGGCAACCCCTCTGGGGCCAACGTCCTGACTTTC.

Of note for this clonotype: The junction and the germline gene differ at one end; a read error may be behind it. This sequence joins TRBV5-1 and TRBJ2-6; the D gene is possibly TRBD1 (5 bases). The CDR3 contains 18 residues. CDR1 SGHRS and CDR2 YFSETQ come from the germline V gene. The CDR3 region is CASSPDRPSFSGANVLTF. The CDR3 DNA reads TGCGCCAGCAGCCCTGACAGACCGAGCTTCTCTGGGGCCAACGTACTGACTTTC.

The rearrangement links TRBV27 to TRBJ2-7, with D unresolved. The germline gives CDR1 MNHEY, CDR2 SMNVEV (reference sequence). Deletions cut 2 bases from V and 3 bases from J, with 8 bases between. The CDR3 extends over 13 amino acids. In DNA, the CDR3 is TGTGCCAGCAGTTTAAGGCCGGTCTACGAGCAGTACTTC. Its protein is CASSLRPVYEQYF.

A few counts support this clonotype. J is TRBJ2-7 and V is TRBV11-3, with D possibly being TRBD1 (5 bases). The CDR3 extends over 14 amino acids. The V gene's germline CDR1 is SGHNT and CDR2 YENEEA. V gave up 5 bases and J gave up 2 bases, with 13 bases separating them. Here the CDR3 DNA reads TGTGCCAGCAGCCCCCGGACAAGTCCCTACGAGCAGTACTTC. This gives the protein CASSPRTSPYEQYF.

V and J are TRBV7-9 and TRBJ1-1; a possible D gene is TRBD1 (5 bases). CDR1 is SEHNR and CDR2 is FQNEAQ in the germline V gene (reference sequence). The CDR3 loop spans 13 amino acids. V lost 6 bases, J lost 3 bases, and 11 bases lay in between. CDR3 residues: CASSSPGHTEAFF. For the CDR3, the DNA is TGTGCCAGCAGTTCTCCGGGACACACTGAAGCTTTCTTT. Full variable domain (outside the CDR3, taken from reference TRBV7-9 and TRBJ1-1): DTGVSQNPRHKITKRGQNVTFRCDPISEHNRLYWYRQTLGQGPEFLTYFQNEAQLEKSRLLSDRFSAERPKGSFSTLEIQRTEQGDSAMYLCASSSPGHTEAFFGQGTRLTVV.

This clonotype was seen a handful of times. CDR3 nucleotide sequence: TGCGCCAGCAGGACAGAATCGAACACCGGGGAGCTGTTTTTT. Protein sequence: CASRTESNTGELFF. The chain combines TRBV10-1 with TRBJ2-2; the D gene is possibly TRBD1 (5 bases). Trimming took 6 bases from V and 0 from J, leaving 8 bases between them. CDR1 WNHNN and CDR2 SYGVQD come from the germline V gene (reference sequence). The CDR3 spans 14 residues.

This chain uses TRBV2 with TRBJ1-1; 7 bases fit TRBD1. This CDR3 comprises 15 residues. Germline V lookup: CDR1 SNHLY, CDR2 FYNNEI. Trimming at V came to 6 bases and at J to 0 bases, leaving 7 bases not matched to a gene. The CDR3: CASRVMTGLNTEAFF. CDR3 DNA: TGTGCCAGCAGGGTTATGACAGGGCTGAACACTGAAGCTTTCTTT.

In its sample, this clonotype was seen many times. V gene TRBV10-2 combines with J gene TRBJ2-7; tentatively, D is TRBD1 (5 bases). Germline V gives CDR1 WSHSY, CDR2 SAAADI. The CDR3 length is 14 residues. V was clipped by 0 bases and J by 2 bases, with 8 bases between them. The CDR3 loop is CASSESWGPYEQYF. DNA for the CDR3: TGCGCCAGCAGTGAGTCGTGGGGCCCCTACGAGCAGTACTTC.

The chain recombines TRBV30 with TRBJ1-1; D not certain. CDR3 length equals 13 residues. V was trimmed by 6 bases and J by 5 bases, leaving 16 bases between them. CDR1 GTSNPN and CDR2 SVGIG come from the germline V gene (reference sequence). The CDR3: CACLDSERTEAFF. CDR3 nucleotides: TGTGCCTGCTTGGACTCGGAGAGGACTGAAGCTTTCTTT.

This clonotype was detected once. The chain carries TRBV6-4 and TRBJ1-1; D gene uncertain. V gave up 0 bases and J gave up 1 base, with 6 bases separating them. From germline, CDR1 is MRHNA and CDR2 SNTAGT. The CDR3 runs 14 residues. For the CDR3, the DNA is TGTGCCAGCAGTGACTCGCCGGAGAACACTGAAGCTTTCTTT. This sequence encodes CASSDSPENTEAFF.

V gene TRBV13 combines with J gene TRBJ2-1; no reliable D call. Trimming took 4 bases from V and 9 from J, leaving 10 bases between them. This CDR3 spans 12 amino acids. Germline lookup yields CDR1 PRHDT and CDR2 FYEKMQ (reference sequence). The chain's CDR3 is CASSSGYAEQFF. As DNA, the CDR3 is TGTGCCAGCAGCTCAGGTTATGCTGAGCAGTTCTTC.

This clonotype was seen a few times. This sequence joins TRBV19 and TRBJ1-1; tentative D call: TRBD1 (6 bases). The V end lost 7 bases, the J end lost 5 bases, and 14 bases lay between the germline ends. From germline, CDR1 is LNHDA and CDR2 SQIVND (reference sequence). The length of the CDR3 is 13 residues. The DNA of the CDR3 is TGTGCCAGTAAGGAATCCGGGACAACTGAAGCTTTCTTT. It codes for CASKESGTTEAFF.

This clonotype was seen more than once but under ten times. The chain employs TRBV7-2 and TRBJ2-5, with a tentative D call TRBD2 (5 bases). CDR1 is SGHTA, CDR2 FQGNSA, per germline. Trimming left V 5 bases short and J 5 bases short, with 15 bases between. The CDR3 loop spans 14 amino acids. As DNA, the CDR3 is TGTGCCAGCAGCCAGTGGTCTAGCATCGAGACCCAGTACTTC. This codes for CASSQWSSIETQYF. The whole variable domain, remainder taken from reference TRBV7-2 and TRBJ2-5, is GAGVSQSPSNKVTEKGKDVELRCDPISGHTALYWYRQSLGQGLEFLIYFQGNSAPDKSGLPSDRFSAERTGGSVSTLTIQRTQQEDSAVYLCASSQWSSIETQYFGPGTRLLVL.

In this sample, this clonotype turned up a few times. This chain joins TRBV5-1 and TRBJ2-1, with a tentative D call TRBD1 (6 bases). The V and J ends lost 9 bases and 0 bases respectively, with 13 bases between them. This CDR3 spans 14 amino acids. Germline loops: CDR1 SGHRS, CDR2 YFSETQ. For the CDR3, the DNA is TGCGCCAAAGACAGGCATTGCTCCTACAATGAGCAGTTCTTC. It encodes CAKDRHCSYNEQFF.

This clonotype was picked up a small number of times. The CDR3 sequence: CASRRRNTGDKNIQYF. The CDR3 bases are TGTGCCAGCAGGAGAAGAAATACAGGGGACAAAAACATTCAGTACTTC. The chain links TRBV11-2 to TRBJ2-4, with TRBD1 identical over 7 bases. The CDR3 extends over 16 amino acids. The J segment lost 3 bases and the V segment lost 6 bases, leaving 11 bases of the junction unmatched. Germline V CDR1 and CDR2: SGHAT, FQNNGV.

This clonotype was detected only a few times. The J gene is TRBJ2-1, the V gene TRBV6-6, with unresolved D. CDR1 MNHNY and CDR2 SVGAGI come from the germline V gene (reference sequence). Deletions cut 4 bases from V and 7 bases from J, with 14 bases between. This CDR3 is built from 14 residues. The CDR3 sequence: CASSLLASWNEQFF. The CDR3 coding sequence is TGTGCCAGCAGTTTGCTGGCTAGTTGGAATGAGCAGTTCTTC.

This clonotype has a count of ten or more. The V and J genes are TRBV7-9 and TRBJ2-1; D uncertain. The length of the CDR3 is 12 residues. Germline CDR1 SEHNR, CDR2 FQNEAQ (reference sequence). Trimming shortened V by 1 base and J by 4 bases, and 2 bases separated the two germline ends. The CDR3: CASSLGYNEQFF. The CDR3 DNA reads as TGTGCCAGCAGCTTAGGGTACAATGAGCAGTTCTTC.

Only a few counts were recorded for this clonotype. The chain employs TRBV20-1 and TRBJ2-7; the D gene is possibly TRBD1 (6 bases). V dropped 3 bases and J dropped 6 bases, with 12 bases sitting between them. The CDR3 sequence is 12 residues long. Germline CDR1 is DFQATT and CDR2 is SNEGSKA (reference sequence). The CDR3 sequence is CSASLGASEQYV. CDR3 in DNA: TGCAGTGCTAGTCTGGGGGCGAGCGAGCAGTACGTC.